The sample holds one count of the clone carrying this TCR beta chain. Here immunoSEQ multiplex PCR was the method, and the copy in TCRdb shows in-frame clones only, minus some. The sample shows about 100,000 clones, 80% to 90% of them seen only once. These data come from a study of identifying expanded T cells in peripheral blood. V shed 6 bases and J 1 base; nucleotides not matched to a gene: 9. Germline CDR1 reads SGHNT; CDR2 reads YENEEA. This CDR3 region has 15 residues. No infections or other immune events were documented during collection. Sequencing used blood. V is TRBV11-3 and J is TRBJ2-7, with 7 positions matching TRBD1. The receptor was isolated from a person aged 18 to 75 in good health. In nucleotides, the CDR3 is TGTGCCAGCAGTGGGACAGCTACGAGATCCTACGAGCAGTACTTC. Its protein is CASSGTATRSYEQYF.